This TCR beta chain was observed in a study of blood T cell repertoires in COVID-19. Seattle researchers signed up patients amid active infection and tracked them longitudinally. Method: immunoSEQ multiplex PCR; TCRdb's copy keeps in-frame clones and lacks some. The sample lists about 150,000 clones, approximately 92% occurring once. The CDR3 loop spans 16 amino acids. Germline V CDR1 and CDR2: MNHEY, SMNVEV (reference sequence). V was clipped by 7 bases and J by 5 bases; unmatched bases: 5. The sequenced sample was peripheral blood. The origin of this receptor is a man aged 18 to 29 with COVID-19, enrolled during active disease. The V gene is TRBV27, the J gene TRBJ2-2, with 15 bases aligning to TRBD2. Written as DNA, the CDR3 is TGTGCCAGCAAAGGACTAGCGGGAGGGCGGACCGGGGAGCTGTTTTTT. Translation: CASKGLAGGRTGELFF.